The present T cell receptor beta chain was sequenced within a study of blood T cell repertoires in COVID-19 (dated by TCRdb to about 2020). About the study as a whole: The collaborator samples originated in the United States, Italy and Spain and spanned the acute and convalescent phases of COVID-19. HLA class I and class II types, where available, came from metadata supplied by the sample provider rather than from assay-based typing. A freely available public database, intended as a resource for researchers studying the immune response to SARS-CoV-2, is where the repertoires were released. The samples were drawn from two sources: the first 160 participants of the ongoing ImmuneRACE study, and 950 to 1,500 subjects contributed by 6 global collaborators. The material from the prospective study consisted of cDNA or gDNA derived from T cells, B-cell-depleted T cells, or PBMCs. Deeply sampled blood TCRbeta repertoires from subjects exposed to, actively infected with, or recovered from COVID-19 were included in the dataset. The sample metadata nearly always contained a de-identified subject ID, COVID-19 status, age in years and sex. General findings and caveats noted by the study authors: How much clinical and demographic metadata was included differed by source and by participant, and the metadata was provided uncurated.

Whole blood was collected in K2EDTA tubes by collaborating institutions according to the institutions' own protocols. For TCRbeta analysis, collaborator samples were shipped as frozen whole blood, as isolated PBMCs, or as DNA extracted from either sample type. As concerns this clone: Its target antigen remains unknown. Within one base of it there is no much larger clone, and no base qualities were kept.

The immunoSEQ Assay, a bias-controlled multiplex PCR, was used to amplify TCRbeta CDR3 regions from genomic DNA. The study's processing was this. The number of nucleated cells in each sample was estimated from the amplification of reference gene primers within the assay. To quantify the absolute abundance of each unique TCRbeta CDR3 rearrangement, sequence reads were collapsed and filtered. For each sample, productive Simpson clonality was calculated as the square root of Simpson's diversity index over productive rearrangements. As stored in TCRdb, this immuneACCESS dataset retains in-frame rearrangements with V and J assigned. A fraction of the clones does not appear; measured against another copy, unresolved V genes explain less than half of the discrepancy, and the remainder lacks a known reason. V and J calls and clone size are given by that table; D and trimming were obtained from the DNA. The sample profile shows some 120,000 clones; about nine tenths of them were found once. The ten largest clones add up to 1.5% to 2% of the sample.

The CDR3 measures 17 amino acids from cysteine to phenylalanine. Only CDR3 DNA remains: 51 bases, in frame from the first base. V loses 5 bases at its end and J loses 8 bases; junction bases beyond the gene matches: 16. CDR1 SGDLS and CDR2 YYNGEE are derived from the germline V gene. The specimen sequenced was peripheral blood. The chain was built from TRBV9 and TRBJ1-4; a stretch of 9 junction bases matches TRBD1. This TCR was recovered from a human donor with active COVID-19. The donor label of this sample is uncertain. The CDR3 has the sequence CASSLDIRTGEGEKLFF. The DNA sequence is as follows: TGTGCCAGCAGTCTCGACATCCGGACAGGGGAAGGGGAAAAACTGTTTTTT.